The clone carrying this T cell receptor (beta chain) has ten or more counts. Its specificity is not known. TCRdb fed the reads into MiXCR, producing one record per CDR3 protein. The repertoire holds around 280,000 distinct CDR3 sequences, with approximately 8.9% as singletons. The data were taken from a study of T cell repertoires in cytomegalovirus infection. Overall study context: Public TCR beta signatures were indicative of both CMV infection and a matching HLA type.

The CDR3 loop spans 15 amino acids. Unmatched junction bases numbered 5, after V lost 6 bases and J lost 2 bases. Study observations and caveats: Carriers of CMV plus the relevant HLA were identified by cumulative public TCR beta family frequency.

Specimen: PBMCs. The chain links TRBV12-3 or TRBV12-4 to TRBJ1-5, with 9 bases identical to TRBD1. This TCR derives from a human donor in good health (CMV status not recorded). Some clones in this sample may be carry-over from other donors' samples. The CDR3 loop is CASRPTGGGNQPQHF. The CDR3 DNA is TGTGCCAGCAGACCGACAGGGGGTGGCAATCAGCCCCAGCATTTT.